Listed below are T cell receptor beta chains from one sample, sequenced in a study of blood T cell repertoires in COVID-19. The method was immunoSEQ multiplex PCR; TCRdb's version includes in-frame clones alone and lacks a portion of them. The table lists about 120,000 clones, around 78% of them singletons, with over 2% in the top ten. What was sequenced was peripheral blood. The receptors were sampled from a man aged 25 to 45 with acute or convalescent COVID-19. CDR3s include the opening cysteine and the closing phenylalanine or tryptophan. The D gene is left open where the match is weak. Clone size is shown for a subset of rows, as once, few, many or a class of expanded clone.

>TRBJ1-1|NA|TRBV10-3|NA
CAISVTGLEGEAFF
TGTGCCATCAGTGTGACAGGACTAGAAGGTGAAGCTTTCTTT
>TRBJ2-5|NA|TRBV11-2|NA
CASSLSQGYRETQYF
TGTGCCAGCAGCTTATCGCAGGGCTATCGAGAGACCCAGTACTTC
>TRBJ1-2|NA|TRBV12-3/TRBV12-4|NA
CASSPTGNYGYTF
TGTGCCAGCAGCCCGACAGGCAACTATGGCTACACCTTC
>TRBJ1-1|NA|TRBV18|few
CASSDNQGTEAFF
TGTGCCAGCTCTGATAATCAGGGCACTGAAGCTTTCTTT
>TRBJ2-7|TRBD1|TRBV10-3|NA
CAITDRDSAYEQYF
TGTGCCATCACCGACCGGGACAGCGCCTACGAGCAGTACTTC
>TRBJ1-4|NA|TRBV7-2|NA
CASSSDEGANEKLFF
TGTGCCAGCAGCTCTGACGAGGGAGCTAATGAAAAACTGTTTTTT
>TRBJ1-1|NA|TRBV4-1|NA
CATMSPRANTEAFF
TGCGCCACCATGAGTCCCAGGGCGAACACTGAAGCTTTCTTT
>TRBJ2-3|TRBD1|TRBV19|NA
CASTTRGTTDTQYF
TGTGCCAGTACAACCAGGGGGACCACAGATACGCAGTATTTT
>TRBJ1-6|TRBD1|TRBV5-1|NA
CASSVVDRGNSPLHF
TGCGCCAGCAGCGTCGTGGACAGGGGGAATTCACCCCTCCACTTT
>TRBJ1-1|NA|TRBV3-1/TRBV3-2|NA
CASSQGVKNTEAFF
TGTGCCAGCAGCCAAGGAGTAAAGAACACTGAAGCTTTCTTT
>TRBJ2-3|TRBD2|TRBV4-1|few
CASSQDGGEASQYF
TGCGCCAGCAGCCAAGACGGGGGGGAGGCGTCGCAGTATTTT
>TRBJ2-1|NA|TRBV4-2|NA
CASSPRRQSISYNEQFF
TGTGCCAGCAGCCCAAGGAGACAGTCCATTTCCTACAATGAGCAGTTCTTC
>TRBJ1-1|NA|TRBV5-4|NA
CASSSGMKDTEAFF
TGTGCCAGCAGCAGCGGAATGAAGGACACTGAAGCTTTCTTT
>TRBJ1-2|NA|TRBV19|NA
CASTLSGYNYGYTF
TGTGCCAGTACCCTATCAGGCTATAACTATGGCTACACCTTC
>TRBJ1-5|TRBD1|TRBV6-2/TRBV6-3|NA
CASSYLTSTGVYSNQPQHF
TGTGCCAGCAGTTACCTCACCTCGACAGGGGTCTATAGCAATCAGCCCCAGCATTTT
>TRBJ2-2|NA|TRBV4-1|few
CASSPARGGAGELFF
TGCGCCAGCAGTCCAGCCAGGGGTGGCGCCGGGGAGCTGTTTTTT
>TRBJ2-2|NA|TRBV27|NA
CASSSDGGGLFF
TGTGCCAGCAGTTCAGACGGAGGCGGGCTGTTTTTT
>TRBJ2-5|TRBD1|TRBV18|NA
CASLRDRQETQYF
TGTGCCAGCCTCCGGGACAGACAAGAGACCCAGTACTTC
>TRBJ1-4|NA|TRBV6-5|few
CASRVNGATNEKLFF
TGTGCCAGCAGAGTCAACGGTGCAACTAATGAAAAACTGTTTTTT
>TRBJ1-3|TRBD1|TRBV7-8|NA
CASRPGQGGNTIYF
TGTGCCAGCAGGCCCGGACAGGGAGGGAACACCATATATTTT
>TRBJ1-6|NA|TRBV27|few
CASSLSAGNPLHF
TGTGCCAGCAGTTTATCTGCAGGCAACCCCCTCCACTTT
>TRBJ2-2|NA|TRBV11-3|NA
CASSPRWDTGQKGNTGELFF
TGTGCCAGCAGCCCCCGGTGGGATACAGGGCAGAAGGGGAACACCGGGGAGCTGTTTTTT
>TRBJ2-3|NA|TRBV12-3/TRBV12-4|NA
CASSSRQPDTQYF
TGTGCCAGCAGTTCCAGGCAACCAGATACGCAGTATTTT
>TRBJ1-5|NA|TRBV28|NA
CASSDDSYSNQPQHF
TGTGCCAGCAGTGACGACAGCTATAGCAATCAGCCCCAGCATTTT
>TRBJ1-4|TRBD1|TRBV4-2|NA
CASSQLHRGSNEKLFF
TGTGCCAGCAGCCAATTACACAGGGGATCTAATGAAAAACTGTTTTTT
>TRBJ2-7|TRBD1|TRBV30|NA
CAWSAFDREVGEQYF
TGTGCCTGGAGTGCCTTTGACAGGGAAGTAGGGGAGCAGTACTTC
>TRBJ1-1|TRBD1|TRBV29-1|NA
CSAEGGAGMGNTEAFF
TGCAGCGCCGAAGGGGGCGCGGGGATGGGGAACACTGAAGCTTTCTTT
>TRBJ1-6|NA|TRBV4-3|NA
CASSLGTAYNSPLHF
TGCGCCAGCAGCCTTGGTACAGCCTATAATTCACCCCTCCACTTT
>TRBJ1-5|NA|TRBV18|NA
CASSPGQAATNQPQHF
TGTGCCAGCTCACCAGGGCAGGCAGCTACAAATCAGCCCCAGCATTTT
>TRBJ1-2|NA|TRBV5-1|NA
CASSSTNYGYTF
TGCGCCAGCAGCTCTACTAACTATGGCTACACCTTC
>TRBJ2-2|NA|TRBV2|NA
CASSEQGLKNTGELFF
TGTGCCAGCAGTGAACAAGGACTCAAGAACACCGGGGAGCTGTTTTTT
>TRBJ2-1|NA|TRBV7-6|once
CASSPGGYSYNEQFF
TGTGCCAGCAGCCCAGGGGGGTACTCCTACAATGAGCAGTTCTTC
>TRBJ1-6|TRBD1|TRBV7-2|NA
CASSETRGLGSPLHF
TGTGCCAGCAGCGAAACTAGGGGGCTCGGCTCACCCCTCCACTTT
>TRBJ2-1|TRBD2|TRBV6-2/TRBV6-3|once
CASSYSSSGGYNEQFF
TGTGCCAGCAGTTACTCATCCAGCGGGGGGTACAATGAGCAGTTCTTC
>TRBJ2-1|NA|TRBV11-3|NA
CASSLRGADSYNEQFF
TGTGCCAGCAGCTTACGGGGGGCGGACTCCTACAATGAGCAGTTCTTC
>TRBJ2-1|NA|TRBV9|NA
CASSVIEDEQFF
TGTGCCAGCAGCGTTATTGAGGATGAGCAGTTCTTC
>TRBJ2-1|TRBD2|TRBV5-1|NA
CASSQRTSGGPYNEQFF
TGCGCCAGCAGCCAACGGACTAGCGGGGGACCCTACAATGAGCAGTTCTTC
>TRBJ1-1|TRBD1|TRBV30|once
CAWSVLGRGLTFF
TGTGCCTGGAGTGTCCTGGGCAGGGGGCTGACTTTCTTT
>TRBJ2-3|NA|TRBV4-2|NA
CASSQELKWRGPGDF
TGTGCCAGCAGCCAAGAATTGAAATGGAGGGGGCCAGGGGATTTT
>TRBJ2-6|NA|TRBV11-2|NA
CASSLGLIPQDSGANVLTF
TGTGCCAGCAGCTTAGGCCTAATTCCACAGGACTCTGGGGCCAACGTCCTGACTTTC
>TRBJ2-7|TRBD2|TRBV11-2|NA
CASSGTSGAYEQYF
TGTGCCAGCAGCGGGACTAGCGGCGCCTACGAGCAGTACTTC
>TRBJ2-3|NA|TRBV7-9|NA
CASIGPGGLTADTQYF
TGTGCCAGCATCGGACCCGGCGGGTTGACGGCAGATACGCAGTATTTT
>TRBJ1-1|TRBD1|TRBV5-1|NA
CASRLDRGRTEAFF
TGCGCCAGCAGGTTAGACAGGGGGCGGACTGAAGCTTTCTTT
>TRBJ2-3|TRBD2|TRBV3-1/TRBV3-2|NA
CASSQGPSGASTDTQYF
TGTGCCAGCAGCCAAGGACCTAGCGGAGCTAGCACAGATACGCAGTATTTT
>TRBJ2-5|TRBD1|TRBV6-5|NA
CASSLGTAQETQYF
TGTGCCAGCAGTCTGGGGACAGCCCAAGAGACCCAGTACTTC
>TRBJ1-5|TRBD1|TRBV3-1/TRBV3-2|once
CASSQPNRGEGQPQHF
TGTGCCAGCAGCCAGCCAAACAGGGGAGAAGGTCAGCCCCAGCATTTT
>TRBJ1-1|TRBD1|TRBV14|NA
CASSQTDREVTEAFF
TGTGCCAGCAGCCAAACCGACAGGGAGGTCACTGAAGCTTTCTTT
>TRBJ2-5|TRBD1|TRBV19|once
CASSATGGWETQYF
TGTGCCAGTAGTGCCACAGGGGGCTGGGAGACCCAGTACTTC
>TRBJ1-1|TRBD1|TRBV2|NA
CASSFGQGASTEAFF
TGTGCCAGCAGTTTCGGACAGGGGGCGAGCACTGAAGCTTTCTTT
>TRBJ2-3|TRBD2|TRBV18|once
CASSTSSTGGPGDTQYF
TGTGCCAGCTCAACGTCCTCCACGGGGGGGCCGGGAGATACGCAGTATTTT
>TRBJ1-5|TRBD1|TRBV7-8|NA
CASSGQGLNQPQHF
TGTGCCAGCAGTGGACAGGGGCTCAATCAGCCCCAGCATTTT
>TRBJ1-5|NA|TRBV5-4|few
CASSLGGSPRQPQHF
TGTGCCAGCAGCTTGGGAGGCAGCCCGAGGCAGCCCCAGCATTTT
>TRBJ2-3|NA|TRBV7-9|NA
CASSLETLPSDTQYF
TGTGCCAGCAGCTTGGAGACCCTTCCGTCAGATACGCAGTATTTT
>TRBJ1-5|TRBD1|TRBV5-3|few
CARSFRDSDSNQPQHF
TGTGCCAGAAGCTTCCGGGACAGCGATAGCAATCAGCCCCAGCATTTT
>TRBJ2-7|TRBD1|TRBV19|NA
CASSGTGDEQYF
TGTGCCAGTAGTGGGACAGGAGACGAGCAGTACTTC
>TRBJ2-3|NA|TRBV30|NA
CAWSTGKLYTDTQYF
TGTGCCTGGAGTACAGGAAAACTCTACACAGATACGCAGTATTTT
>TRBJ2-5|TRBD2|TRBV5-1|NA
CASSFGGRAGETQYF
TGCGCCAGCAGCTTTGGCGGGAGGGCCGGGGAGACCCAGTACTTC
>TRBJ2-1|NA|TRBV6-4|once
CASSDVAGEQFF
TGTGCCAGCAGTGACGTGGCAGGTGAGCAGTTCTTC
>TRBJ1-5|TRBD1|TRBV13|NA
CASSLGTGGNSNQPQHF
TGTGCCAGCAGCTTGGGGACAGGGGGAAATAGCAATCAGCCCCAGCATTTT
>TRBJ1-1|NA|TRBV21-1|few
CASSNAHREQNEAFF
TGTGCCAGCAGCAACGCCCACAGGGAGCAGAATGAAGCTTTCTTT